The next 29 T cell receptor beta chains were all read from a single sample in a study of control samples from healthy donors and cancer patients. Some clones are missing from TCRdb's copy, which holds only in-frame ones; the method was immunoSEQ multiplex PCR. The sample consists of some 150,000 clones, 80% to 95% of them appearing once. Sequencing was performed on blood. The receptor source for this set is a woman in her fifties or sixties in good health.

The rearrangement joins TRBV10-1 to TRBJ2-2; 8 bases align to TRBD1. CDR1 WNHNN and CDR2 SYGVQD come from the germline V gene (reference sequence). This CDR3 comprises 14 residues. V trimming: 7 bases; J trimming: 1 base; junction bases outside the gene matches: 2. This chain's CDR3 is CASKGQENTGELFF. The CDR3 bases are TGCGCCAGCAAGGGACAGGAGAACACCGGGGAGCTGTTTTTT.

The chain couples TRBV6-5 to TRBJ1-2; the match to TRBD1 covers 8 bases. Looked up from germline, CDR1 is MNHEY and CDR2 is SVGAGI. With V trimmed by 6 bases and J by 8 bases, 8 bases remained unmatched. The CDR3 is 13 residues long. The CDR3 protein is CASREGQAMGYTF. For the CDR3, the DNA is TGTGCCAGCAGGGAGGGACAGGCTATGGGCTACACCTTC.

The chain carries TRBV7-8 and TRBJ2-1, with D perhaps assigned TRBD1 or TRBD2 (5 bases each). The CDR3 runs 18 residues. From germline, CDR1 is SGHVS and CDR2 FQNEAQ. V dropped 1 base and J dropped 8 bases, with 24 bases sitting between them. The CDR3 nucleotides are TGTGCCAGCAGCTTAGGCTCAGGGACCAATCAGAGGCGGTATGAGCAGTTCTTC. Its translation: CASSLGSGTNQRRYEQFF.

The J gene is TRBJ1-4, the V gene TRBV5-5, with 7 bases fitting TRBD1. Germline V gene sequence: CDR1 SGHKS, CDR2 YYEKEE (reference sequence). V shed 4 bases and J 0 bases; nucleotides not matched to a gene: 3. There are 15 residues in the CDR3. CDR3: CASSRQGATNEKLFF. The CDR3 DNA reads TGTGCCAGCAGCAGACAGGGTGCAACTAATGAAAAACTGTTTTTT.

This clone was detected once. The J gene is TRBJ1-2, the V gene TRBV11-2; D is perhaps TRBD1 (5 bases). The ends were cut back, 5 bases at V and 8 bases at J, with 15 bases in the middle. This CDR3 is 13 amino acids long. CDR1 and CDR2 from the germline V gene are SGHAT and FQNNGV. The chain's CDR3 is CASSPGRVGGYTF. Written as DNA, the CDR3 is TGTGCCAGCAGCCCCGGCAGGGTGGGCGGCTACACCTTC.

As DNA, the CDR3 is TGTGCCAGCAGCCTCCGGGACGGATACAATGAGCAGTTCTTC. This encodes CASSLRDGYNEQFF. The chain couples TRBV7-9 to TRBJ2-1; D might be TRBD1 or TRBD2, each matching 5 bases. Deletions cut 5 bases from V and 4 bases from J, with 12 bases between. CDR3 size: 14 residues. Germline-derived CDR1 and CDR2 are SEHNR and FQNEAQ (reference sequence).

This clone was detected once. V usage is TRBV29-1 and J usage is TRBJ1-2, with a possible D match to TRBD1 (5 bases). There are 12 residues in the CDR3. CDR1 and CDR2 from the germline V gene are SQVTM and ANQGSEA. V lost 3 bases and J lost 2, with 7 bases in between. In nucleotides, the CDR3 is TGCAGCGTTGAGAGACAGAACTATGGCTACACCTTC. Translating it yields CSVERQNYGYTF.

Here the CDR3 DNA reads TGTGCCAGCAGGGCGGGCCGGGGCGACTATGGCTACACCTTC. Amino acids: CASRAGRGDYGYTF. The genes are TRBV5-4 and TRBJ1-2; the D gene is possibly TRBD1 (5 bases). Germline-derived CDR1 and CDR2 are SGHNT and YYREEE (reference sequence). This CDR3 contains 14 residues. Between the trimmed V and J ends, which lost 5 bases and 3 bases, there was a span of 14 bases.

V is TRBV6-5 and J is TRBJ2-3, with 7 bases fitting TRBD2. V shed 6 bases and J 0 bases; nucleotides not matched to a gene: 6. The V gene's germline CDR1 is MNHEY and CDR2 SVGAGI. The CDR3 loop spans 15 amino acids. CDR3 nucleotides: TGTGCCAGCAGCCTAGCGGTATCTAGCACAGATACGCAGTATTTT. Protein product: CASSLAVSSTDTQYF.

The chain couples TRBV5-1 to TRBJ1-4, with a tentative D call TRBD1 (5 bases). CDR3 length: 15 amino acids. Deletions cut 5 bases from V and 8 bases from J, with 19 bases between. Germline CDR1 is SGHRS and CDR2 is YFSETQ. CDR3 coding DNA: TGCGCCAGCAGAGGAATAGGGACGGCGGGGGAAAAACTGTTTTTT. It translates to CASRGIGTAGEKLFF.

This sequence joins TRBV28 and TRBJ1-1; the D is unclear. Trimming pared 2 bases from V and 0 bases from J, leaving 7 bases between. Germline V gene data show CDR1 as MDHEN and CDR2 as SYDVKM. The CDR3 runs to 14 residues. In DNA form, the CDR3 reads TGTGCCAGCAGTTTACACAGAGTGAACACTGAAGCTTTCTTT. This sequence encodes CASSLHRVNTEAFF.

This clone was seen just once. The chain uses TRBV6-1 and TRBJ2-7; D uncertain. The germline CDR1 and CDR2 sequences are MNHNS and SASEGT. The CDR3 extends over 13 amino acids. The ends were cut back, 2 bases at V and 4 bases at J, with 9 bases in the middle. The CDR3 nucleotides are TGTGCCAGCAGTGAAATGAATCCGTACGAGCAGTACTTC. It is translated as CASSEMNPYEQYF.

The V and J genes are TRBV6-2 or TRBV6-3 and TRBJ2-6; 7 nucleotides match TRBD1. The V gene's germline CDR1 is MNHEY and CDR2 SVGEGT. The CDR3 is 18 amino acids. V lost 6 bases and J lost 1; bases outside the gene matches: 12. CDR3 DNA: TGTGCCAGCAGCCACGGGACAGCCGTTCGATCTGGGGCCAACGTCCTGACTTTC. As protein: CASSHGTAVRSGANVLTF.

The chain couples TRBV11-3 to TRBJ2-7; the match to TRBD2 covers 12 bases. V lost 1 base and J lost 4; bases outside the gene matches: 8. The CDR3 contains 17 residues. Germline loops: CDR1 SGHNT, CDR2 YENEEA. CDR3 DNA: TGTGCCAGCAGCTTAGGGACCCTAGCGGGGGGGTATTACGAGCAGTACTTC. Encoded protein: CASSLGTLAGGYYEQYF.

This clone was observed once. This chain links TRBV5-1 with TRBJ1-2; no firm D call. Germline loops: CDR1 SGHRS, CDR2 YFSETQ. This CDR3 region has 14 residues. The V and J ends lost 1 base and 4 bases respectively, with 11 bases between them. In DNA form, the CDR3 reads TGCGCCAGCAGCTTGAATGGGCCCCCCTATGGCTACACCTTC. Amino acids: CASSLNGPPYGYTF.

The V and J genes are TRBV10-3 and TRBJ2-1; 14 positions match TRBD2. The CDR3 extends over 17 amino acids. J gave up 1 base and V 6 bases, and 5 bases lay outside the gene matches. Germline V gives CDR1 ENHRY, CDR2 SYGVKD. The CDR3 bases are TGTGCCATCAGCCGGACTAGCGGGGGGATTTCCTACAATGAGCAGTTCTTC. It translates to CAISRTSGGISYNEQFF.

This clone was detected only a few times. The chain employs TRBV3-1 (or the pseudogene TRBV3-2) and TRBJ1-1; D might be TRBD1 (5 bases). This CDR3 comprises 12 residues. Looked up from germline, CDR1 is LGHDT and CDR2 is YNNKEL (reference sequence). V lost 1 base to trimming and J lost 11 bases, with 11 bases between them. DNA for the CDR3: TGTGCCAGCAGCCAAGGACAGATGGGCGCTTTCTTT. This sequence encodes CASSQGQMGAFF.

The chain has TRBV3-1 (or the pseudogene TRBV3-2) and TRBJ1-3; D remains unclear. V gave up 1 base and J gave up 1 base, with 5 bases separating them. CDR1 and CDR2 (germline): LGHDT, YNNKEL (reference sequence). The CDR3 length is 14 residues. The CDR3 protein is CASSQAQSGNTIYF. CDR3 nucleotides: TGTGCCAGCAGCCAAGCCCAGTCTGGAAACACCATATATTTT.

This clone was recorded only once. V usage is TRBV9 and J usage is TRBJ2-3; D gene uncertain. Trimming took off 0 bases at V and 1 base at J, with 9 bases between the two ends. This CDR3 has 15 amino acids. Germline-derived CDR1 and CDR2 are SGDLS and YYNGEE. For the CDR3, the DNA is TGTGCCAGCAGCGTAGCCCATACTCGCACAGATACGCAGTATTTT. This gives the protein CASSVAHTRTDTQYF.

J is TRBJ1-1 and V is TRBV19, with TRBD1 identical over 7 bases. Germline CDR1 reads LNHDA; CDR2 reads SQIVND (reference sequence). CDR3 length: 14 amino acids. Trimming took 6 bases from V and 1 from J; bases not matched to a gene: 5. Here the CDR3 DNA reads TGTGCCAGTAGCCAACAGGGGACGAACACTGAAGCTTTCTTT. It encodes CASSQQGTNTEAFF.

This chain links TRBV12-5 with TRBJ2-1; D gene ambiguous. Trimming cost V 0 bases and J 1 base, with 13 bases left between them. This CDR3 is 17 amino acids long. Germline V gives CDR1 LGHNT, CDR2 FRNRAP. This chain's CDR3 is CASGLVLQAYSYNEQFF. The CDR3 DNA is TGTGCTAGTGGTTTGGTACTCCAGGCCTATTCCTACAATGAGCAGTTCTTC.

As DNA, the CDR3 is TGTGCCAGCAGTGACGGGGTGTGGAATCAGCCCCAGCATTTT. Its protein product is CASSDGVWNQPQHF. The chain recombines TRBV6-1 with TRBJ1-5, with unresolved D. CDR3 size: 14 residues. The germline CDR1 and CDR2 sequences are MNHNS and SASEGT. The V end lost 3 bases, the J end lost 4 bases, and 10 bases lay between the germline ends.

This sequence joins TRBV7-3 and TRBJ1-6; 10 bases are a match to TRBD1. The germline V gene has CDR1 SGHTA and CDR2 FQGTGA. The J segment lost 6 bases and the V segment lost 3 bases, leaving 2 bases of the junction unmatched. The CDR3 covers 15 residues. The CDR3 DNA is TGTGCCAGCAGCTTCGGGACAGGGGTTAATTCACCCCTCCACTTT. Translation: CASSFGTGVNSPLHF.

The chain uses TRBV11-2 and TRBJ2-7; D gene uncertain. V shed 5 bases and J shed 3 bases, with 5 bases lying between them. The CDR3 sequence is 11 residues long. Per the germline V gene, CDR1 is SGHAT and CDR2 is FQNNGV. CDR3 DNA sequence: TGTGCCAGCAGCAAGGTCTACGAGCAGTACTTC. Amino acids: CASSKVYEQYF. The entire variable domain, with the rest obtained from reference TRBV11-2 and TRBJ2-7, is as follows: EAGVAQSPRYKIIEKRQSVAFWCNPISGHATLYWYQQILGQGPKLLIQFQNNGVVDDSQLPKDRFSAERLKGVDSTLKIQPAKLEDSAVYLCASSKVYEQYFGPGTRLTVT.

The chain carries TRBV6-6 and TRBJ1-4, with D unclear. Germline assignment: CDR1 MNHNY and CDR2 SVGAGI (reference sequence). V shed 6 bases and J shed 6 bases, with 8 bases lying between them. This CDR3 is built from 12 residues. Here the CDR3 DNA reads TGTGCCAGCAGGCCGACGTATGAAAAACTGTTTTTT. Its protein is CASRPTYEKLFF.

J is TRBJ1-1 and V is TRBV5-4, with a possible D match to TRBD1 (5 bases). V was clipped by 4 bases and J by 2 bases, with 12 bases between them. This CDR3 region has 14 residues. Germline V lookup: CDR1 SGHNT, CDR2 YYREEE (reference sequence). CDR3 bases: TGTGCCAGCAGCGGGGGGTCATTCAACACTGAAGCTTTCTTT. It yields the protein CASSGGSFNTEAFF. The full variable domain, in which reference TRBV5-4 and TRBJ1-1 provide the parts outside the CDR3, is ETGVTQSPTHLIKTRGQQVTLRCSSQSGHNTVSWYQQALGQGPQFIFQYYREEENGRGNFPPRFSGLQFPNYSSELNVNALELDDSALYLCASSGGSFNTEAFFGQGTRLTVV.

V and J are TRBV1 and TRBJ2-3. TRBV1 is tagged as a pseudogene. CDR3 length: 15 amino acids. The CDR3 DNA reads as TGCACCAGCAGTGGGGTATGTTGGGTGGCAGATACGCAGTATTTT. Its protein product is CTSSGVCWVADTQYF.

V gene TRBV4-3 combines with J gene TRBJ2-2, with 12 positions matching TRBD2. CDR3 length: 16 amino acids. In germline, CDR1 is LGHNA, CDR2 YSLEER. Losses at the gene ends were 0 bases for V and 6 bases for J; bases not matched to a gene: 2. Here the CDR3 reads CASSQEASGGAGELFF. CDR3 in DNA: TGCGCCAGCAGCCAAGAGGCTAGCGGGGGGGCCGGGGAGCTGTTTTTT.

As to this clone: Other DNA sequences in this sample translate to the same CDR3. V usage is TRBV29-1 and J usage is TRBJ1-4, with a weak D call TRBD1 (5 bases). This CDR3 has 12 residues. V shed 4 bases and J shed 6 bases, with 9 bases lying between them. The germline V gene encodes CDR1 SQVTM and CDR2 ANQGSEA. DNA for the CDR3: TGCAGCGTTGGGGGACGGGATGAAAAACTGTTTTTT. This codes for CSVGGRDEKLFF.